The 28 T cell receptor beta chains given below trace back to one sample, sequenced in a study of T cell responses to AZD1222 COVID-19 vaccine. Measured with immunoSEQ multiplex PCR; TCRdb has only the in-frame clones, and not every one. The sample yields fewer than 120,000 clones, around nine tenths seen once. This specimen was peripheral blood, taken 28 days after the second AZD1222 dose. The source is an adult who received the AZD1222 COVID-19 vaccine.

The table lists this clone with a few counts. The rearrangement links TRBV6-1 to TRBJ1-1, with D unresolved. Per germline, CDR1 MNHNS and CDR2 SASEGT. There are 14 residues in the CDR3. Trimming shortened V by 5 bases and J by 5 bases, and 15 bases separated the two germline ends. In nucleotides, the CDR3 is TGTGCCAGCAGTTCTCTAAGGACGGTGACTGAAGCTTTCTTT. It codes for CASSSLRTVTEAFF.

This clone was seen once. In nucleotides, the CDR3 is TGTGCCAGCAGCTTAGAGGGGGTCCATGCTGGGACCCAGTACTTC. Translation gives CASSLEGVHAGTQYF. V gene TRBV11-1 combines with J gene TRBJ2-5; weak D call: TRBD1 (6 bases). Germline V gives CDR1 SGHAT, CDR2 FQDESV (reference sequence). Trimming removed 1 base from V and 7 bases from J, with 16 bases in between. CDR3 length equals 15 residues.

This chain joins TRBV7-9 and TRBJ2-7, with TRBD1 as a possible D gene (6 bases). The CDR3 is made up of 18 amino acids. V was cut by 4 bases and J by 2 bases, with 24 bases left in between. Germline V gives CDR1 SEHNR, CDR2 FQNEAQ (reference sequence). In nucleotides, the CDR3 is TGTGCCAGCAGCTCACCCGGCCGGGACACGCCGAATCCCTACGAGCAGTACTTC. As protein: CASSSPGRDTPNPYEQYF.

V gene TRBV2 combines with J gene TRBJ1-1; no clear D gene. From germline, CDR1 is SNHLY and CDR2 FYNNEI. Trimming cost V 6 bases and J 1 base, with 9 bases left between them. CDR3 length: 13 residues. The CDR3 loop reads CASSLTRNTEAFF. CDR3 in DNA: TGTGCCAGCAGCCTCACAAGGAACACTGAAGCTTTCTTT.

V usage is TRBV9 and J usage is TRBJ1-1; D gene unclear. The V gene's germline CDR1 is SGDLS and CDR2 YYNGEE. The CDR3 consists of 12 residues. Trimming stripped 4 bases from V and 8 bases from J, with 12 bases between. The CDR3 sequence: CASSSHTKEAFF. The CDR3 region has the DNA TGTGCCAGCAGCTCTCACACTAAGGAAGCTTTCTTT.

V usage is TRBV6-5 and J usage is TRBJ1-6; possibly TRBD1 for D (5 bases). This CDR3 is built from 15 residues. Germline CDR1 reads MNHEY; CDR2 reads SVGAGI. Between the trimmed V and J ends, which lost 2 bases and 7 bases, there was a span of 12 bases. The CDR3 is CASSYDGHQNSPLHF. The CDR3, as DNA: TGTGCCAGCAGTTACGACGGACACCAGAATTCACCCCTCCACTTT.

Of note for this clone: Lacking the conserved final phenylalanine or tryptophan, this CDR3 likely reflects a read error. The chain couples TRBV5-8 to TRBJ1-1; unclear D gene. Trimming removed 1 base at V and 1 base at J, with 5 bases between. Per germline, CDR1 SGHTS and CDR2 YDEGEE. This CDR3 spans 13 amino acids. CDR3 in DNA: TGTGCCAGCAGCTTGCCCCAGAACACTGAAGCTTTCCTT. It translates to CASSLPQNTEAFL.

CDR3 nucleotide sequence: TGTGCCAGCAGCGTAGAAATTAATAGCGGGAGGCGGAACACCGGGGAGCTGTTTTTT. Protein sequence: CASSVEINSGRRNTGELFF. The chain employs TRBV9 and TRBJ2-2; 10 bases align to TRBD2. Germline V CDR1 and CDR2: SGDLS, YYNGEE. This CDR3 has 19 amino acids. The trim removed 0 bases at V and 1 base at J, leaving 9 bases unmatched.

The chain couples TRBV19 to TRBJ1-5, with 9 bases that match TRBD1. With 9 bases clipped from V and 6 bases from J, the junction kept 18 bases outside the gene matches. CDR1 is LNHDA, CDR2 SQIVND, per germline (reference sequence). This CDR3 region has 17 residues. The CDR3 DNA reads as TGTGCCAGCCTGGAAAACAGGGGGCAATCTTTTGGTCAGCCCCAGCATTTT. Translation: CASLENRGQSFGQPQHF.

The chain has TRBV27 and TRBJ2-2; D assignment may be TRBD1 or TRBD2 (5 bases each). Per the germline V gene, CDR1 is MNHEY and CDR2 is SMNVEV (reference sequence). The V end was cut by 6 bases, the J end by 7 bases, with 12 bases between. The CDR3 totals 13 residues. CDR3 amino acids: CASSRVRGGELFF. The CDR3 coding sequence is TGTGCCAGCAGCAGGGTTCGGGGCGGGGAGCTGTTTTTT.

The rearrangement uses TRBV7-3 and TRBJ2-5; tentative D call: TRBD1 (6 bases). CDR1 is SGHTA, CDR2 FQGTGA, per germline. The V and J ends lost 0 bases and 4 bases respectively, with 9 bases between them. This CDR3 spans 14 amino acids. CDR3 nucleotides: TGTGCCAGCAGCTTAACGGGGGCAAGAGAGACCCAGTACTTC. Translation: CASSLTGARETQYF.

This clone was detected only once. The V gene is TRBV10-3, the J gene TRBJ1-5, with D possibly being TRBD1 (6 bases). Trimming stripped 6 bases from V and 0 bases from J, with 15 bases between. The CDR3 is 16 amino acids. Germline lookup yields CDR1 ENHRY and CDR2 SYGVKD. In DNA, the CDR3 is TGTGCCATCAGGGGAGGGGGGACGGATAGCAATCAGCCCCAGCATTTT. This sequence encodes CAIRGGGTDSNQPQHF.

This clone occurred once. The V and J genes are TRBV5-4 and TRBJ2-5, with D possibly TRBD1 on 6 matching bases. Trimming took 5 bases from V and 0 from J, leaving 11 bases between them. This CDR3 has 14 residues. Germline values: CDR1 SGHNT, CDR2 YYREEE (reference sequence). The CDR3 DNA reads as TGTGCCAGCAGGGCTCGACAGGACCAAGAGACCCAGTACTTC. Its translation: CASRARQDQETQYF.

The chain recombines TRBV25-1 with TRBJ2-2; D unresolved. V lost 8 bases, J lost 1 base, and 8 bases lay in between. Germline V CDR1 and CDR2: MGHDK, SYGVNS. The CDR3 has 13 amino acids. DNA for the CDR3: TGTGCCAGCGGAGAGATGAACACCGGGGAGCTGTTTTTT. Translating gives CASGEMNTGELFF.

The chain links TRBV5-4 to TRBJ2-2, with 9 bases lining up with TRBD2. This CDR3 region has 16 residues. The V gene's germline CDR1 is SGHNT and CDR2 YYREEE (reference sequence). The trim removed 0 bases at V and 6 bases at J, leaving 6 bases unmatched. CDR3 DNA: TGTGCCAGCAGCTTGGGTGGCGGGAGGGCCTCCGGGGAGCTGTTTTTT. This sequence encodes CASSLGGGRASGELFF.

CDR3 amino acids: CASSQGHRNTGELFF. In DNA form, the CDR3 reads TGTGCCAGCAGCCAAGGACATCGAAACACCGGGGAGCTGTTTTTT. The chain is built from TRBV3-1 (or the pseudogene TRBV3-2) and TRBJ2-2; unclear D gene. With 1 base removed from V and 2 bases from J, the gap between germline ends came to 8 bases. The CDR3 covers 15 residues. CDR1 and CDR2 from the germline V gene are LGHDT and YNNKEL (reference sequence).

This chain joins TRBV11-3 and TRBJ2-5; the D is unclear. Germline CDR1 is SGHNT and CDR2 is YENEEA. The CDR3 sequence is 15 residues long. The V and J ends lost 1 base and 5 bases respectively, with 14 bases between them. CDR3 region: CASSLGQDSAETQYF. The CDR3 DNA reads TGTGCCAGCAGCTTAGGGCAAGACTCGGCGGAGACCCAGTACTTC.

This clone was observed once. J is TRBJ1-2 and V is TRBV27; no definite D call. The CDR3 has 14 amino acids. Germline lookup yields CDR1 MNHEY and CDR2 SMNVEV (reference sequence). Trimming removed 0 bases from V and 4 bases from J, with 9 bases in between. In DNA, the CDR3 is TGTGCCAGCAGTTTATCCGACGGGGTCTATGGCTACACCTTC. Protein: CASSLSDGVYGYTF.

The chain carries TRBV11-3 and TRBJ1-6; D remains unclear. This CDR3 is built from 15 residues. The germline CDR1 and CDR2 sequences are SGHNT and YENEEA. Trimming removed 3 bases at V and 7 bases at J, with 13 bases between. The CDR3 sequence: CASSLRVLSNSPLHF. CDR3 DNA: TGTGCCAGCAGCTTGAGGGTATTGTCGAATTCACCCCTCCACTTT.

The chain combines TRBV6-2 or TRBV6-3 with TRBJ2-7; a possible D gene is TRBD2 (5 bases). Per the germline V gene, CDR1 is MNHEY and CDR2 is SVGEGT. The CDR3 contains 12 residues. Trimming left V 6 bases short and J 2 bases short, with 8 bases between. CDR3 protein: CASSSGAYEQYF. In nucleotides, the CDR3 is TGTGCCAGCAGCAGCGGAGCCTACGAGCAGTACTTC.

The chain joins TRBV28 to TRBJ1-2, with D tentatively TRBD1 (5 bases). The CDR3 totals 15 residues. V lost 5 bases and J lost 2, with 15 bases in between. Germline V gives CDR1 MDHEN, CDR2 SYDVKM. CDR3 bases: TGTGCCAGCAGTCTTTCGGGGCGAGGAAACTATGGCTACACCTTC. Translating gives CASSLSGRGNYGYTF.

This clone was detected only once. V is TRBV5-5 and J is TRBJ2-6, with no clear D. Trimming took off 0 bases at V and 0 bases at J, with 13 bases between the two ends. Germline assignment: CDR1 SGHKS and CDR2 YYEKEE (reference sequence). The CDR3 runs to 18 residues. CDR3 in amino acids: CASSLEVAVFSGANVLTF. CDR3 nucleotide sequence: TGTGCCAGCAGCTTGGAGGTGGCCGTATTCTCTGGGGCCAACGTCCTGACTTTC.

The V gene is TRBV7-9, the J gene TRBJ2-7, with D tentatively TRBD2 (5 bases). Germline-derived CDR1 and CDR2 are SEHNR and FQNEAQ (reference sequence). The V end was cut by 5 bases, the J end by 0 bases, with 14 bases between. The CDR3 contains 15 residues. The chain's CDR3 is CASSPGGLGSYEQYF. CDR3 DNA: TGTGCCAGCAGCCCCGGCGGGCTCGGCTCCTACGAGCAGTACTTC.

The J gene is TRBJ1-6, the V gene TRBV9; D unresolved. The germline gives CDR1 SGDLS, CDR2 YYNGEE. Trimming cost V 4 bases and J 7 bases, with 12 bases left between them. This CDR3 spans 14 amino acids. The CDR3 sequence is CASSPDTLNSPLHF. Here the CDR3 DNA reads TGTGCCAGCAGCCCCGACACGTTGAATTCACCCCTCCACTTT. The complete variable domain, with remaining parts taken from reference TRBV9 and TRBJ1-6, reads DSGVTQTPKHLITATGQRVTLRCSPRSGDLSVYWYQQSLDQGLQFLIQYYNGEERAKGNILERFSAQQFPDLHSELNLSSLELGDSALYFCASSPDTLNSPLHFGNGTRLTVT.

This chain connects TRBV6-5 to TRBJ1-4; no clear D gene. The length of the CDR3 is 15 residues. Trimming pared 8 bases from V and 2 bases from J, leaving 15 bases between. Germline V gives CDR1 MNHEY, CDR2 SVGAGI. This CDR3 reads CASEDPFWTNEKLFF. CDR3 nucleotide sequence: TGTGCCAGCGAGGACCCTTTTTGGACTAATGAAAAACTGTTTTTT.

V usage is TRBV13 and J usage is TRBJ1-1, with 7 nucleotides matching TRBD1. The junction had 7 bases not matched to a gene; V was cut back by 5 bases and J by 7 bases. This CDR3 comprises 13 residues. Germline CDR1 PRHDT, CDR2 FYEKMQ (reference sequence). In DNA, the CDR3 is TGTGCCAGCAGCCAAGGGACAGTACTTGAAGCTTTCTTT. Its translation: CASSQGTVLEAFF. Based on the CDR3 plus reference TRBV13 and TRBJ1-1, the full variable domain is AAGVIQSPRHLIKEKRETATLKCYPIPRHDTVYWYQQGPGQDPQFLISFYEKMQSDKGSIPDRFSAQQFSDYHSELNMSSLELGDSALYFCASSQGTVLEAFFGQGTRLTVV.

The chain employs TRBV2 and TRBJ1-2, with D unresolved. Looked up from germline, CDR1 is SNHLY and CDR2 is FYNNEI. Trimming took off 6 bases at V and 4 bases at J, with 3 bases between the two ends. The CDR3 runs to 10 residues. The CDR3 region is CASRSYGYTF. In DNA form, the CDR3 reads TGTGCCAGCAGGAGCTATGGCTACACCTTC.

The V gene is TRBV30, the J gene TRBJ1-1, with 7 bases lining up with TRBD1. The germline V gene encodes CDR1 GTSNPN and CDR2 SVGIG (reference sequence). V dropped 4 bases and J dropped 2; count of bases not matched to a gene: 7. The CDR3 is 14 amino acids. In DNA form, the CDR3 reads TGTGCCTGGAAGAAGGGGGCCCCAAACACTGAAGCTTTCTTT. Translated, it gives CAWKKGAPNTEAFF.